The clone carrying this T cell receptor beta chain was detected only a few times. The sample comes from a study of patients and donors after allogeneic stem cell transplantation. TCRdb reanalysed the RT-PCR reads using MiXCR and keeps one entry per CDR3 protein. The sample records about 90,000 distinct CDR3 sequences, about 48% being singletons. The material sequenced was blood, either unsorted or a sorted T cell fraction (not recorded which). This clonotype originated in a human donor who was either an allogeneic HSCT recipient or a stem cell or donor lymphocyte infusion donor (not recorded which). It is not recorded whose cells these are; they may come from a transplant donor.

For the CDR3, the DNA is TGTGCCAGCAGGGAACAAGGGACAGCTTCACCCCTCCACTTT. This gives the protein CASREQGTASPLHF. This chain joins TRBV3-1 and TRBJ1-6; 7 nucleotides line up with TRBD1. This CDR3 is built from 14 residues. Trimming took 6 bases from V and 9 from J; bases not matched to a gene: 8. Per the germline V gene, CDR1 is LGHDT and CDR2 is YNNKEL (reference sequence).